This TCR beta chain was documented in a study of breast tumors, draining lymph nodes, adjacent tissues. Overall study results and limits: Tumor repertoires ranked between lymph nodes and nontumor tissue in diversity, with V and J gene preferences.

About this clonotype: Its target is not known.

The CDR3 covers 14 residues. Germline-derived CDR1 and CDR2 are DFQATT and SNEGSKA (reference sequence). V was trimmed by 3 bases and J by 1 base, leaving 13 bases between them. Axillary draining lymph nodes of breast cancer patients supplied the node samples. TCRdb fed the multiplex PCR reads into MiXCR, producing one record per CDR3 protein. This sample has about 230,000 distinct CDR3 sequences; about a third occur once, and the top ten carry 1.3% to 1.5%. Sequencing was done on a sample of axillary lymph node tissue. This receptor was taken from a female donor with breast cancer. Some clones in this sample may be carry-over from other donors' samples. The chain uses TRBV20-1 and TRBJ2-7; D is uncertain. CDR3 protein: CSASAPDGSYEQYF. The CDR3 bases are TGCAGTGCTAGTGCACCCGACGGGTCCTACGAGCAGTACTTC.